This T cell receptor beta chain derives from a study of T cells after yellow fever vaccination. Conversion of TCR transcripts into cDNA relied on 5'RACE template switching, which added a universal primer site and UMIs. TCRdb called the 5' RACE reads again in MiXCR, with one record for every CDR3 protein. This table has some 340,000 distinct CDR3 sequences, approximately 4% appearing once. With 3 bases removed from V and 2 bases from J, the gap between germline ends came to 11 bases. CDR1 is LNHDA and CDR2 is SQIVND in the germline V gene (reference sequence). The CDR3 spans 14 residues. The source of this sequence is a man aged 18 to 29 who received the YFV17D yellow fever vaccine. The chain is built from TRBV19 and TRBJ2-7; D is possibly TRBD1 (6 bases). This material consisted of PBMCs, taken 5 days after the yellow fever booster vaccination. The CDR3 is CASSILDSPYEQYF. The DNA of the CDR3 is TGTGCCAGTAGTATCCTGGACAGTCCCTACGAGCAGTACTTC.